The clone carrying this TCR beta chain was counted only a few times. The data originate from a study of blood T cell repertoires in COVID-19. Produced via immunoSEQ multiplex PCR; TCRdb's table is partial and in-frame only. The table lists more than 85,000 clones, around 84% of them singletons, with 7% to 9% in the top ten. V was cut by 4 bases and J by 4 bases, with 8 bases left in between. This CDR3 has 13 residues. Looked up from germline, CDR1 is SGHTA and CDR2 is FQGTGA. The chain links TRBV7-3 to TRBJ1-5; TRBD1 might be the D (5 bases). This receptor was taken from a woman of 80 years or more with active or convalescent COVID-19. The specimen sequenced was peripheral blood. Here the CDR3 reads CASSSQENQPQHF. The CDR3 region has the DNA TGTGCCAGCAGCTCACAGGAAAATCAGCCCCAGCATTTT.